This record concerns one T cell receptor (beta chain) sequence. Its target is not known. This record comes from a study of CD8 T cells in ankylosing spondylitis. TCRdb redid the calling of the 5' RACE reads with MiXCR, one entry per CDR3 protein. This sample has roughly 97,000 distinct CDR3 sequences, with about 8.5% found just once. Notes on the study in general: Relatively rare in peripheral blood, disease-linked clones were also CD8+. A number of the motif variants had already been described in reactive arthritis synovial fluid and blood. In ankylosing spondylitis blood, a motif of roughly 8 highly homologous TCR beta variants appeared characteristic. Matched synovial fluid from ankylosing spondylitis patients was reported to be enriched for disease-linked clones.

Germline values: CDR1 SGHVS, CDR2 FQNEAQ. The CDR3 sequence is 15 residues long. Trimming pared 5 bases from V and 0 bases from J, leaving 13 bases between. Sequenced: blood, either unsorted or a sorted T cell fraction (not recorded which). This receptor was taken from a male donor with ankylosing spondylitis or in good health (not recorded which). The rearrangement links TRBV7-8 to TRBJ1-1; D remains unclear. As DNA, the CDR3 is TGTGCCAGCAGCCCCCGACGCGTCCTGAACACTGAAGCTTTCTTT. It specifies CASSPRRVLNTEAFF.